The clone carrying this T cell receptor (beta chain) has more than one count but fewer than ten. As originally analysed: For nucleated cells, counts were estimated from reference gene primer amplification. Assay used: immunoSEQ multiplex PCR; TCRdb lists only in-frame clones, some missing. Clonal size and the V and J genes are those of that table, whereas D and trimming came from the DNA. The sample includes 250,000 or so clones, more than 80% seen only once; the top ten take 4.1%. The data were obtained in a study of blood T cell repertoires in COVID-19. Study as a whole: The samples span acute and convalescent COVID-19 from the United States, Italy and Spain. The analysed material was cDNA or gDNA that came from T cells, B-cell-depleted T cells, or PBMCs.

The sequence was collected from a woman aged 25 to 39 with acute COVID-19. Source material: PBMCs or T cells enriched from blood (not recorded which).

CDR3 residues: CAWSVASGSWELFF. The CDR3 DNA follows: TGTGCCTGGAGTGTGGCTAGCGGGAGCTGGGAGCTGTTTTTT. The chain couples TRBV30 to TRBJ2-2; 10 bases line up with TRBD2. CDR3 length: 14 residues. Germline CDR1 and CDR2: GTSNPN and SVGIG (reference sequence). V shed 0 bases, J shed 9 bases, and the junction held 4 bases outside the gene matches.